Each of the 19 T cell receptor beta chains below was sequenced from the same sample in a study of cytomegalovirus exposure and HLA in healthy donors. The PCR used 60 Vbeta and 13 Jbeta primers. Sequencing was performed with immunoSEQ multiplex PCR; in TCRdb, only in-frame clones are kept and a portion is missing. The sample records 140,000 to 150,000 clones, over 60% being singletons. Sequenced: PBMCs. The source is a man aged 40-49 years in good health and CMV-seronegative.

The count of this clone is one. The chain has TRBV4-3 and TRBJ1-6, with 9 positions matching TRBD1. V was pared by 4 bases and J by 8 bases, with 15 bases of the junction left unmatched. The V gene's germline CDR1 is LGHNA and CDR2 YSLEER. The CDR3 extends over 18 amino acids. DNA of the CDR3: TGCGCCAGCAGCCCCTCCGGGACAGGGCATCCGGGGGATTCACCCCTCCACTTT. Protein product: CASSPSGTGHPGDSPLHF.

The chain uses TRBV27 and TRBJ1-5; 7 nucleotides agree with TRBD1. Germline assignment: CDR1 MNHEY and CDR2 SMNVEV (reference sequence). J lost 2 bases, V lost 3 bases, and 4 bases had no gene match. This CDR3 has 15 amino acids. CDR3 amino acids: CASSFTTGRNQPQHF. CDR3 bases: TGTGCCAGCAGTTTTACGACAGGGCGCAATCAGCCCCAGCATTTT.

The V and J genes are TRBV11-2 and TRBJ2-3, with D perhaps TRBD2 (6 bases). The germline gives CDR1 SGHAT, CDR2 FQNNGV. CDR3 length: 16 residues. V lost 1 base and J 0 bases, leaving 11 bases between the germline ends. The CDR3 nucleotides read TGTGCCAGCAGCTTAGCCGGGAGACCTAGCACAGATACGCAGTATTTT. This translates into CASSLAGRPSTDTQYF.

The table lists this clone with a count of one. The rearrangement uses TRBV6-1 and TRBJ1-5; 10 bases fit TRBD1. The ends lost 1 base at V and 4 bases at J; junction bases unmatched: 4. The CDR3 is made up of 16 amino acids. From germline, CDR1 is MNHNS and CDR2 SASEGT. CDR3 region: CASSEGDRGWNQPQHF. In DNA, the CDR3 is TGTGCCAGCAGTGAAGGGGACAGGGGTTGGAATCAGCCCCAGCATTTT.

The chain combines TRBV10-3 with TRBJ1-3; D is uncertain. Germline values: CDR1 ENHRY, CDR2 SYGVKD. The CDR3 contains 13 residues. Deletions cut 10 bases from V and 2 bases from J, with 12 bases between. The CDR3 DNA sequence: TGTGCCACCGCGGAGAAGGCTGGAAACACCATATATTTT. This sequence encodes CATAEKAGNTIYF.

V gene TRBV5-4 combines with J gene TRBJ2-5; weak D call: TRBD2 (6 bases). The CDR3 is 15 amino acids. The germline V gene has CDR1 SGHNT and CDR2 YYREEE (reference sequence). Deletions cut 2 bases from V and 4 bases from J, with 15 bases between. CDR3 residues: CASSFGGDLLETQYF. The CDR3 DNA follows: TGTGCCAGCAGCTTTGGAGGGGACCTCCTAGAGACCCAGTACTTC.

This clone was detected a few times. The CDR3 DNA follows: TGTGCCAGCAGCTCGGACAGTAGCGGGGGCCCCCTCTCCTACGAGCAGTACTTC. Translating gives CASSSDSSGGPLSYEQYF. This rearrangement joins TRBV13 to TRBJ2-7, with TRBD2 matching 9 bases. Germline trimming cut 4 bases from V and 0 bases from J; bases unmatched to any gene: 13. This CDR3 spans 18 amino acids. Germline loops: CDR1 PRHDT, CDR2 FYEKMQ (reference sequence).

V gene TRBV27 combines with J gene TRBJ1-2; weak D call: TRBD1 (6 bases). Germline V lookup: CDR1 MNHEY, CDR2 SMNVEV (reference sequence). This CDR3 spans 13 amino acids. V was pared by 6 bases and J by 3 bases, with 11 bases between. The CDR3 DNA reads TGTGCCAGCAGCAAACAGGGCCACTATGGCTACACCTTC. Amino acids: CASSKQGHYGYTF.

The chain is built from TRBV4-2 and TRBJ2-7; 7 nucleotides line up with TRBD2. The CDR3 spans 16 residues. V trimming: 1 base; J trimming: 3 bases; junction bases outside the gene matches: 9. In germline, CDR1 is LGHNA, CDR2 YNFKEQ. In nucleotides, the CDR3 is TGTGCCAGCAGCCAAGGACCGACCGGGACTATCTACGAGCAGTACTTC. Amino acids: CASSQGPTGTIYEQYF.

The CDR3 bases are TGCGCCAGCAGCCAATTATACCGGGACAGCTCTGGAAACACCATATATTTT. It codes for CASSQLYRDSSGNTIYF. This chain uses TRBV4-1 with TRBJ1-3; TRBD1 matches 7 bases. V was pared by 2 bases and J by 0 bases, with 7 bases of the junction left unmatched. The CDR3 extends over 17 amino acids. Germline lookup yields CDR1 MGHRA and CDR2 YSYEKL.

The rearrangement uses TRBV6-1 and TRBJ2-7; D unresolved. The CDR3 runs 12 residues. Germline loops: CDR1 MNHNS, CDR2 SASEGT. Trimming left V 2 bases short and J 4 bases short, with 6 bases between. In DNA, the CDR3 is TGTGCCAGCAGTGAATGGGCATACGAGCAGTACTTC. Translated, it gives CASSEWAYEQYF.

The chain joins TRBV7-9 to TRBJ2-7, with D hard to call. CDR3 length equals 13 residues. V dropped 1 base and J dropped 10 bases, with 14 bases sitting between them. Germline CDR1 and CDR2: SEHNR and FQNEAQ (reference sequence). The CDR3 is CASSLGANSPQYF. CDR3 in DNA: TGTGCCAGCAGCTTAGGGGCTAACTCTCCCCAGTACTTC.

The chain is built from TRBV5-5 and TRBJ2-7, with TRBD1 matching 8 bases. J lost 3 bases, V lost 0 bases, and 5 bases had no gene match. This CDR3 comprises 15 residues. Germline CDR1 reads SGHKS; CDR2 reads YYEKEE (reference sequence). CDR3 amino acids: CASSLDGTGDYEQYF. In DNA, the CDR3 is TGTGCCAGCAGCTTGGATGGGACAGGAGACTACGAGCAGTACTTC.

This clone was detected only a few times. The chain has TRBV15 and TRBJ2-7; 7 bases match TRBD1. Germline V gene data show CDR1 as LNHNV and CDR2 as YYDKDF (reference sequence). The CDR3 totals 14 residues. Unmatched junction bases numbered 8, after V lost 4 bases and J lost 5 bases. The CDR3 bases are TGTGCCACCAGCACCGACAGGGTCGGCGACGAGCAGTACTTC. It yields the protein CATSTDRVGDEQYF.

CDR3 region: CASSSLGGLLYEQYF. CDR3 in DNA: TGTGCCAGCAGCTCTCTTGGGGGACTACTCTACGAGCAGTACTTC. The rearrangement joins TRBV11-2 to TRBJ2-7; 7 bases align to TRBD2. CDR3 length: 15 residues. V lost 4 bases and J lost 3; bases outside the gene matches: 9. Germline CDR1 and CDR2: SGHAT and FQNNGV.

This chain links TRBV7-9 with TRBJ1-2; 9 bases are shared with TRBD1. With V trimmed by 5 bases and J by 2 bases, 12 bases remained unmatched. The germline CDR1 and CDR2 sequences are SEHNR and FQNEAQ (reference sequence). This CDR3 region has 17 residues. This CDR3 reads CASSRRESGTGNYGYTF. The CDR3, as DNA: TGTGCCAGCAGCCGGAGAGAATCCGGGACAGGGAACTATGGCTACACCTTC. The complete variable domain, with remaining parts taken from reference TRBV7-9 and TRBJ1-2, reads DTGVSQNPRHKITKRGQNVTFRCDPISEHNRLYWYRQTLGQGPEFLTYFQNEAQLEKSRLLSDRFSAERPKGSFSTLEIQRTEQGDSAMYLCASSRRESGTGNYGYTFGSGTRLTVV.

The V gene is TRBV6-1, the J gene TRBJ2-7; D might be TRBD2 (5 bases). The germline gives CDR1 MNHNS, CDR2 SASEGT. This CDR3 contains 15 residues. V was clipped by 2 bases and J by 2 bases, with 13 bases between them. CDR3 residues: CASSENGGRPYEQYF. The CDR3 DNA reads TGTGCCAGCAGTGAAAACGGAGGAAGGCCCTACGAGCAGTACTTC.

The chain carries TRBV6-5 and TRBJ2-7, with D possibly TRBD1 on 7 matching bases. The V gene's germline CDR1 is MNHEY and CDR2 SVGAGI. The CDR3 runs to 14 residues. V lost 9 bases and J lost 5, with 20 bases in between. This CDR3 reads CASHYRQGGDEQYF. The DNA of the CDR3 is TGTGCCAGTCACTACAGACAGGGAGGCGACGAGCAGTACTTC.

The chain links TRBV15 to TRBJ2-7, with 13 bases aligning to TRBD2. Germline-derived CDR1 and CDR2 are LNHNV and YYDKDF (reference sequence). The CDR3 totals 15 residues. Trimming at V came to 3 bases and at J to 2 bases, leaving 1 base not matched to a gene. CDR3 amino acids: CATSSGLAGAYEQYF. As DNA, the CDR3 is TGTGCCACCAGCAGCGGACTAGCGGGAGCCTACGAGCAGTACTTC. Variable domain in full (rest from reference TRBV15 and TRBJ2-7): DAMVIQNPRYQVTQFGKPVTLSCSQTLNHNVMYWYQQKSSQAPKLLFHYYDKDFNNEADTPDNFQSRRPNTSFCFLDIRSPGLGDTAMYLCATSSGLAGAYEQYFGPGTRLTVT.